What follows describes a single TCR beta chain. What it binds is unknown. This record comes from a study of cytomegalovirus exposure and HLA in healthy donors. Study results and limitations: It was reportedly the case that the classifier diagnosed cytomegalovirus status with high specificity and sensitivity.

The PCR had 60 Vbeta and 13 Jbeta primers. Sequencing was performed with immunoSEQ multiplex PCR; in TCRdb, only in-frame clones are kept and a portion is missing. This sample yields some 160,000 clones, of which roughly three quarters are seen a single time; approximately 4.3% belongs to the top ten. Germline CDR1 and CDR2: SGHDT and YYEEEE. CDR3 length: 13 residues. The V and J ends lost 1 base and 4 bases respectively, with 7 bases between them. The chain couples TRBV5-6 to TRBJ2-3; D gene ambiguous. This sequence originates from a man aged 55 to 70 in good health and CMV-seronegative. Sequencing was done on a sample of PBMCs. CDR3 in DNA: TGTGCCAGCAGCTTGATCATCCCAGATACGCAGTATTTT. It codes for CASSLIIPDTQYF.